A selection of T cell receptor beta chains follows, all from one sample in a study of blood T cell repertoires in COVID-19. Using immunoSEQ multiplex PCR, the repertoire was profiled, and TCRdb retains in-frame clones only, with some absent. The sample holds more than 350,000 clones, roughly 84% seen once. What was sequenced was PBMCs or T cells enriched from blood (not recorded which). These receptors were collected from a woman aged 18 to 35 who had been exposed to COVID-19. Both conserved end residues are part of each CDR3. D genes are given only for firm matches.

D gene,J gene,V gene,CDR3 DNA,CDR3 protein
TRBD1,TRBJ2-7,TRBV27,TGTGCCAGCAGTTGGGACAGGGGGCGCGGGGGCGAGCAGTACTTC,CASSWDRGRGGEQYF
NA,TRBJ2-3,TRBV3-1/TRBV3-2,TGTGCCAGCAGTCGCACGGGGGCAGATACGCAGTATTTT,CASSRTGADTQYF
TRBD1,TRBJ2-2,TRBV11-2,TGTGCCAGCAATGAAGACAGGGCGAACACCGGGGAGCTGTTTTTT,CASNEDRANTGELFF
NA,TRBJ2-3,TRBV4-3,TGCGCCACCTCGGGGGAGACGGACACATGGGCCCCAGATACGCAGTATTTT,CATSGETDTWAPDTQYF
NA,TRBJ1-1,TRBV13,TGTGCCAGCAGCTTAGGACAGGGTTACACTGAAGCTTTCTTT,CASSLGQGYTEAFF
NA,TRBJ1-4,TRBV4-1,TGCGCCAGCAGCCAATATACGGGGGGCGGTGAAAAACTGTTTTTT,CASSQYTGGGEKLFF
NA,TRBJ2-7,TRBV28,TGTGCCAGCAGTTTACTACAGGTCGAGCAGTACTTC,CASSLLQVEQYF
NA,TRBJ1-6,TRBV28,TGTGCCAGCAGACTTGCAATCGACAGCTACTCCTATAATTCACCCCTCCACTTT,CASRLAIDSYSYNSPLHF
NA,TRBJ1-2,TRBV6-5,TGTGCCAGCAGTTACACGACGGGTAACTATGGCTACACCTTC,CASSYTTGNYGYTF
TRBD2,TRBJ2-7,TRBV29-1,TGCAGCGTTATCGGGGTTTCTAGCGGTTCCTCCTACGAGCAGTACTTC,CSVIGVSSGSSYEQYF